The clone carrying this T cell receptor beta chain occurred many times. The TCR library protocol attached unique molecular identifiers to the individual cDNA molecules. One entry per CDR3 protein, called by TCRdb with MiXCR from the 5' RACE reads. The repertoire holds 32,000 or so distinct CDR3 sequences, with more than 5.5% as singletons. The sample originates from a study of early T cells in non-severe SARS-CoV-2 infection. Germline CDR1 reads SGHKS; CDR2 reads YYEKEE (reference sequence). The CDR3 is made up of 15 amino acids. With V trimmed by 2 bases and J by 5 bases, 4 bases remained unmatched. Sequenced: whole blood. The chain links TRBV5-5 to TRBJ2-1; 10 bases are a match to TRBD2. This TCR came from an adult who was a healthcare worker with PCR-confirmed SARS-CoV-2 infection or an uninfected control (not recorded which). This chain's CDR3 is CASSLAGGPNNEQFF. CDR3 DNA: TGTGCCAGCAGCTTAGCGGGAGGGCCCAACAATGAGCAGTTCTTC.